The clone carrying this TCR beta chain was counted only a few times. No antigen is known for it. This PCR relied on a set of 60 Vbeta primers and 13 Jbeta primers. The data were produced by immunoSEQ multiplex PCR, yet TCRdb's version contains in-frame clones alone and is incomplete. The sample lists 150,000 to 200,000 clones, approximately 72% seen once, with 2.5% in the top ten. The sample comes from a study of cytomegalovirus exposure and HLA in healthy donors. At the level of the study: From donors who were HLA-typed, an early data release held 81 million or so unique TCRs.

The CDR3 is made up of 14 amino acids. The V and J ends lost 5 bases and 5 bases, in that order; junction bases with no gene match: 5. Germline V gives CDR1 LNHDA, CDR2 SQIVND (reference sequence). Study results and caveats: Many donors shared some public TCRs, even though most TCR sequences were rare. Some TCR beta chains (over 150 of them) were listed as cytomegalovirus-associated. Researchers left out some V segments, among them TRBV6-2 and TRBV6-3, as indistinguishable.

The TCR was taken from a human donor in good health. This chain links TRBV19 with TRBJ1-4; TRBD1 matches at 7 bases. Sample: PBMCs. CDR3 region: CASSSDRYNEKLFF. CDR3 DNA: TGTGCCAGTAGTTCGGACAGGTACAATGAAAAACTGTTTTTT.